What follows is one T cell receptor (beta chain) and its context. The data were taken from a study of shared clonotypes between healthy human individuals. All donors were healthy HIV-negative adults lacking recent acute infections or vaccinations. Assay: immunoSEQ multiplex PCR; the TCRdb copy retains only in-frame clones and omits some. The table records a few million clones, roughly 93% of them present only once. CDR1 and CDR2 from the germline V gene are LNHNV and YYDKDF (reference sequence). Trimming removed 0 bases at V and 9 bases at J, with 8 bases between. CDR3 size: 13 residues. The receptor was derived from a young man in good health. Some clones in this sample may be carry-over from other donors' samples. Sequencing was performed on naive CD4+ T cells from PBMCs. Subset defined: CD45RA+ positively selected. The chain recombines TRBV15 with TRBJ2-2; D is uncertain. The CDR3 spells CATSRDLLWELFF. The CDR3 DNA follows: TGTGCCACCAGCAGAGATTTGTTGTGGGAGCTGTTTTTT.